Listed below are T cell receptor beta chains from one sample, sequenced in a study of CD8+ T cells in alopecia areata. Assay: immunoSEQ multiplex PCR; the TCRdb copy retains only in-frame clones and omits some. Among about 140,000 clones listed, approximately 50% were seen once. Sequencing was performed on CD4+ T cells sorted from blood, taken at week 0. The receptor source for this set is a human donor with alopecia areata. Each CDR3 is given with its conserved first and last residue. A D gene is named only where the DNA matches it firmly. Only some rows state a clone size, as once, few, many or a class for expanded clones.

clone_size: -
d_call: -
v_call: TRBV30
j_call: TRBJ2-5
cdr3_nt: TGTGCCTGGAATGCGGCGGTACAAGAGACCCAGTACTTC
cdr3_aa: CAWNAAVQETQYF

clone_size: -
d_call: -
v_call: TRBV28
j_call: TRBJ1-2
cdr3_nt: TGTGCCAGCCGTTCAGGGTCCCGGGGCTACACCTTC
cdr3_aa: CASRSGSRGYTF

clone_size: -
d_call: -
v_call: TRBV29-1
j_call: TRBJ2-7
cdr3_nt: TGCAGCGTAACGGACAGCTCCTACGAGCAGTACTTC
cdr3_aa: CSVTDSSYEQYF

clone_size: few
d_call: TRBD1
v_call: TRBV9
j_call: TRBJ2-3
cdr3_nt: TGTGCCAGCAGCGTAGCTCCGGGACAGGGGCCAGATACGCAGTATTTT
cdr3_aa: CASSVAPGQGPDTQYF

clone_size: -
d_call: TRBD1
v_call: TRBV7-9
j_call: TRBJ2-7
cdr3_nt: TGTGCCAGCAGCAGCCCACCGGGACAGAGGACTTACGAGCAGTACTTC
cdr3_aa: CASSSPPGQRTYEQYF

clone_size: once
d_call: -
v_call: TRBV30
j_call: TRBJ1-1
cdr3_nt: TGTGCCTGTACCGTGAGTGGGGGGCTGGGAGCTTTCTTT
cdr3_aa: CACTVSGGLGAFF

clone_size: -
d_call: TRBD1
v_call: TRBV2
j_call: TRBJ2-7
cdr3_nt: TGTGCCAGCGGCTCCGGGGACAGGGTGTACGAGCAGTACTTC
cdr3_aa: CASGSGDRVYEQYF

clone_size: -
d_call: -
v_call: TRBV7-8
j_call: TRBJ2-7
cdr3_nt: TGTGCCAGCAGCTTAGTTGGGAACTACTTGTACTTC
cdr3_aa: CASSLVGNYLYF

clone_size: -
d_call: -
v_call: TRBV30
j_call: TRBJ2-7
cdr3_nt: TGTGCCTGGAGTGTAAGCGGTTGGGAGCAGTACTTC
cdr3_aa: CAWSVSGWEQYF

clone_size: -
d_call: TRBD1
v_call: TRBV5-1
j_call: TRBJ2-5
cdr3_nt: TGCGCCAGCAGCTTGGGGACAGGGCAAGAGACCCAGTACTTC
cdr3_aa: CASSLGTGQETQYF

clone_size: -
d_call: TRBD1
v_call: TRBV29-1
j_call: TRBJ1-1
cdr3_nt: TGCAGCGTAAACCGGGACAGCATGAACACTGAAGCTTTCTTT
cdr3_aa: CSVNRDSMNTEAFF

clone_size: -
d_call: -
v_call: TRBV30
j_call: TRBJ2-2
cdr3_nt: TGTGCCTGGAGTGTCTCAGCCAACACCGGGGAGCTGTTTTTT
cdr3_aa: CAWSVSANTGELFF

clone_size: -
d_call: TRBD2
v_call: TRBV27
j_call: TRBJ2-5
cdr3_nt: TGTGCCAGCAGTTTCCTAGCGGAGGGGACCCAGTACTTC
cdr3_aa: CASSFLAEGTQYF

clone_size: -
d_call: TRBD1
v_call: TRBV9
j_call: TRBJ1-1
cdr3_nt: TGTGCCAGCAGCGTCGGACAGGGAACTGAAGCTTTCTTT
cdr3_aa: CASSVGQGTEAFF

clone_size: -
d_call: TRBD1
v_call: TRBV2
j_call: TRBJ2-1
cdr3_nt: TGTGCCAGCCGCCAACAGGGGTCCTACAATGAGCAGTTCTTC
cdr3_aa: CASRQQGSYNEQFF

clone_size: -
d_call: -
v_call: TRBV5-1
j_call: TRBJ2-5
cdr3_nt: TGCGCCAGCAGCTTGGACCAAGAGACCCAGTACTTC
cdr3_aa: CASSLDQETQYF

clone_size: -
d_call: TRBD2
v_call: TRBV29-1
j_call: TRBJ2-2
cdr3_nt: TGCAGCGTTGGGACTAGCGGGATTGGAGGTGGGGAGCTGTTTTTT
cdr3_aa: CSVGTSGIGGGELFF

clone_size: few
d_call: -
v_call: TRBV5-4
j_call: TRBJ2-5
cdr3_nt: TGTGCCAGCAGCCGTACTAGCAGGCTGTGGGAGACCCAGTACTTC
cdr3_aa: CASSRTSRLWETQYF

clone_size: once
d_call: TRBD1
v_call: TRBV2
j_call: TRBJ1-1
cdr3_nt: TGTGCCAGCAGTACTCGACAGGGATTGAACACTGAAGCTTTCTTT
cdr3_aa: CASSTRQGLNTEAFF

clone_size: -
d_call: TRBD1
v_call: TRBV6-1
j_call: TRBJ2-3
cdr3_nt: TGTGCCAGCAGTGAATACGGTGCGACAGGGGATTCGGGCACAGATACGCAGTATTTT
cdr3_aa: CASSEYGATGDSGTDTQYF

clone_size: -
d_call: -
v_call: TRBV11-2
j_call: TRBJ2-3
cdr3_nt: TGTGCCAGCAGCTTCCCTGGGACAGATACGCAGTATTTT
cdr3_aa: CASSFPGTDTQYF

clone_size: few
d_call: -
v_call: TRBV23-1
j_call: TRBJ1-2
cdr3_nt: TGCGCCCGAGACAGGACCTATGGCTACACCTTC
cdr3_aa: CARDRTYGYTF

clone_size: few
d_call: TRBD1
v_call: TRBV27
j_call: TRBJ2-6
cdr3_nt: TGTGCCAGCAGTTTGCGTTCACAGGGGCCTTTATCTGGGGCCAACGTCCTGACTTTC
cdr3_aa: CASSLRSQGPLSGANVLTF

clone_size: -
d_call: TRBD1
v_call: TRBV29-1
j_call: TRBJ2-3
cdr3_nt: TGCAGTGTTATCCCGGACAGGGGTACAGATACGCAGTATTTT
cdr3_aa: CSVIPDRGTDTQYF

clone_size: -
d_call: TRBD2
v_call: TRBV6-5
j_call: TRBJ2-5
cdr3_nt: TGTGCCAGTAAGAGGGCGGGAGGGGAGACCCAGTACTTC
cdr3_aa: CASKRAGGETQYF

clone_size: -
d_call: -
v_call: TRBV28
j_call: TRBJ2-7
cdr3_nt: TGTGCCAGCAGTTTAGGGACCCCCCCCGAGCAGTACTTC
cdr3_aa: CASSLGTPPEQYF

clone_size: -
d_call: TRBD1
v_call: TRBV19
j_call: TRBJ1-2
cdr3_nt: TGTGCCAGTAGTGGGAAGACAGGGCCCGGCTATGGCTACACCTTC
cdr3_aa: CASSGKTGPGYGYTF

clone_size: -
d_call: -
v_call: TRBV30
j_call: TRBJ2-7
cdr3_nt: TGTGCCTGGAGTGTACCCAGGGAAAGCTCCTACGAGCAGTACTTC
cdr3_aa: CAWSVPRESSYEQYF

clone_size: -
d_call: -
v_call: TRBV30
j_call: TRBJ2-7
cdr3_nt: TGTGCCTGGGAGACATCCGACATTTCCTACGAGCAGTACTTC
cdr3_aa: CAWETSDISYEQYF

clone_size: few
d_call: TRBD2
v_call: TRBV10-2
j_call: TRBJ2-5
cdr3_nt: TGCGCCAGCAGTGAACTTGGGACTAGCGGTCGGGAGACCCAGTACTTC
cdr3_aa: CASSELGTSGRETQYF

clone_size: few
d_call: -
v_call: TRBV7-2
j_call: TRBJ2-7
cdr3_nt: TGTGCCAGCAGCTCGGGAGGGGGCCCTCGGTACGAGCAGTACTTC
cdr3_aa: CASSSGGGPRYEQYF